This T cell receptor beta chain was captured by sequencing in a study of blood T cell repertoires in COVID-19. Study summary: Italy, Spain and the United States were the sources of the convalescent and acute COVID-19 samples. T cells, B-cell-depleted T cells, or PBMCs provided the cDNA or gDNA that served as material.

As handled by the study authors: It was from reference gene primer amplification that nucleated cell counts were estimated. Sequencing was performed with immunoSEQ multiplex PCR; in TCRdb, only in-frame clones are kept and a portion is missing. V and J calls plus clone size are reproduced from that table; the DNA served to infer D and trimming. The sample shows some 380,000 clones, over 65% of them seen only once. Per the germline V gene, CDR1 is MRHNA and CDR2 is SNTAGT. The CDR3 loop spans 19 amino acids. J gave up 7 bases and V 2 bases, and 17 bases lay outside the gene matches. The J gene is TRBJ1-4, the V gene TRBV6-4; TRBD1 aligns across 9 bases. The sequenced material came from peripheral blood. This TCR was recovered from a human donor with acute or convalescent COVID-19. The donor label of this sample is uncertain. CDR3 DNA: TGTGCCAGCAGTGACGCACCACAGGGGGCGCTTATCCGGGGTGAAAAACTGTTTTTT. This codes for CASSDAPQGALIRGEKLFF.